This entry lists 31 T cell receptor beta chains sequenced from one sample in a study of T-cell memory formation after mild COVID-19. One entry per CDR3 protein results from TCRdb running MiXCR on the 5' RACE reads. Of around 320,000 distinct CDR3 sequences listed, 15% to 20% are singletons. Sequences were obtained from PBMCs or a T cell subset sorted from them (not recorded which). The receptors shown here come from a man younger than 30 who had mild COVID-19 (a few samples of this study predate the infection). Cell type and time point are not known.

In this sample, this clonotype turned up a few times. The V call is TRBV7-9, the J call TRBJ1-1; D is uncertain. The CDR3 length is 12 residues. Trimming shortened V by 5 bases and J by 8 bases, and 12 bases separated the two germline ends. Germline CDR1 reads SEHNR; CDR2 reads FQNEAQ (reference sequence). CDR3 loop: CASSPNVREAFF. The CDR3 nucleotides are TGTGCCAGCAGCCCCAACGTAAGGGAAGCTTTCTTT.

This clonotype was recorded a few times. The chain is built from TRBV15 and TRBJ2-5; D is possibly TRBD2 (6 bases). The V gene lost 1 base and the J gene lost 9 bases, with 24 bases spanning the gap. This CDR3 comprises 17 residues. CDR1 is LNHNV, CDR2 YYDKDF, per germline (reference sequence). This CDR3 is CATSRGGRDSRWGAQYF. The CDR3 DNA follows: TGTGCCACCAGCAGAGGAGGACGGGACTCGAGATGGGGGGCCCAGTACTTC.

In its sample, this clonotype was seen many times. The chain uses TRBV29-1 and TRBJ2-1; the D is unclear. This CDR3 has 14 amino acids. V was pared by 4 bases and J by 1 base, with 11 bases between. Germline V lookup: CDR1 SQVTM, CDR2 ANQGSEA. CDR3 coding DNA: TGCAGCGTTGCGGCGCCTAAATCCTACAATGAGCAGTTCTTC. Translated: CSVAAPKSYNEQFF.

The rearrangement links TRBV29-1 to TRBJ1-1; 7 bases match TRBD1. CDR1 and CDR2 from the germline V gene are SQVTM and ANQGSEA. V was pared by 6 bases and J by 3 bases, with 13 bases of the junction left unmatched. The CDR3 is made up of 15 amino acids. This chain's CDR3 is CSVYPNRGADTEAFF. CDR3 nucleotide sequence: TGCAGCGTATACCCCAACAGGGGCGCGGACACTGAAGCTTTCTTT.

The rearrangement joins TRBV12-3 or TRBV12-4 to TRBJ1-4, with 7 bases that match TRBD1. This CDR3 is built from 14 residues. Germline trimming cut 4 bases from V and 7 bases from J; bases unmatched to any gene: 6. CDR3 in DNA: TGTGCCAGCAGTTCTCAGGGGGTCAGTGAAAAACTGTTTTTT. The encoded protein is CASSSQGVSEKLFF.

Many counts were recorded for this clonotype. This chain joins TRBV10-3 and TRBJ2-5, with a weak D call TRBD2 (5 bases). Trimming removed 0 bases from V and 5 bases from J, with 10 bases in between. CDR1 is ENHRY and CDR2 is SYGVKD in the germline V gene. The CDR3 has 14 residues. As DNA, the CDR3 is TGTGCCATCAGTGAGTCGGACTGGTCGGAGACCCAGTACTTC. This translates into CAISESDWSETQYF.

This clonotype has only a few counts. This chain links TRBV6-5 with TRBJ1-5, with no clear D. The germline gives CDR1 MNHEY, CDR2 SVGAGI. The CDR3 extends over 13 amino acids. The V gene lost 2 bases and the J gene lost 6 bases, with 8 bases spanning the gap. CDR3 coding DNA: TGTGCCAGCAGTTACGGGCGGGGTCAGCCCCAGCATTTT. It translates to CASSYGRGQPQHF.

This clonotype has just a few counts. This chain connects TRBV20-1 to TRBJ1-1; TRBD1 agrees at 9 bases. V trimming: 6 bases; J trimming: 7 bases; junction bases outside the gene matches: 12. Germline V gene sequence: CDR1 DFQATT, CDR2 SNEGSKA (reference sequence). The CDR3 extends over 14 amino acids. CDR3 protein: CSASTGTGYYEAFF. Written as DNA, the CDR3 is TGCAGTGCCAGTACCGGGACAGGGTACTATGAAGCTTTCTTT.

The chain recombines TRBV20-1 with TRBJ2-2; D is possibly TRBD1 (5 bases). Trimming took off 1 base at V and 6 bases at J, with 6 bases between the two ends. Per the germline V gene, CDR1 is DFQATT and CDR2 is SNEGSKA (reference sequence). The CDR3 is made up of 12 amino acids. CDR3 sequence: CSARGGAGELFF. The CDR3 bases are TGCAGTGCTAGAGGGGGCGCCGGGGAGCTGTTTTTT.

CDR3 bases: TGTGCCAGCAGTGAATTGAGGACAGTTTTGTCGACAGATACGCAGTATTTT. This encodes CASSELRTVLSTDTQYF. V and J are TRBV2 and TRBJ2-3; possibly TRBD1 for D (6 bases). The CDR3 runs to 17 residues. Germline V CDR1 and CDR2: SNHLY, FYNNEI. V was clipped by 2 bases and J by 3 bases, with 18 bases between them.

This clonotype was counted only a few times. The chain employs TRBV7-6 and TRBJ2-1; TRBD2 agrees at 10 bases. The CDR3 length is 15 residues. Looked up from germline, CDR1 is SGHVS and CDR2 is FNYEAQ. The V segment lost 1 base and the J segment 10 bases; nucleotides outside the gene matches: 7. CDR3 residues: CASSLGTSGGVEQFF. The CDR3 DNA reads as TGTGCCAGCAGCTTAGGTACCAGCGGGGGGGTCGAGCAGTTCTTC.

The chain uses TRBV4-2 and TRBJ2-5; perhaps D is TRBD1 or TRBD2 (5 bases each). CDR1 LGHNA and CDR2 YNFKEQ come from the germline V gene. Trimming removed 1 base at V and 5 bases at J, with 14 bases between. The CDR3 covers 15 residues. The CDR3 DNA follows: TGTGCCAGCAGCCAAGTTGGGCAGGGAGAGGAGACCCAGTACTTC. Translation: CASSQVGQGEETQYF.

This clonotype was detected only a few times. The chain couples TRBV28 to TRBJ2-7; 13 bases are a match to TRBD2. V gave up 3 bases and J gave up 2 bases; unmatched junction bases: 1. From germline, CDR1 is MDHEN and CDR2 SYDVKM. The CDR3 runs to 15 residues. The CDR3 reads CASSLGLAGTYEQYF. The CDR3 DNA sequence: TGTGCCAGCAGTTTGGGACTAGCGGGGACCTACGAGCAGTACTTC. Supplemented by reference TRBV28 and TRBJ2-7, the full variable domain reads DVKVTQSSRYLVKRTGEKVFLECVQDMDHENMFWYRQDPGLGLRLIYFSYDVKMKEKGDIPEGYSVSREKKERFSLILESASTNQTSMYLCASSLGLAGTYEQYFGPGTRLTVT.

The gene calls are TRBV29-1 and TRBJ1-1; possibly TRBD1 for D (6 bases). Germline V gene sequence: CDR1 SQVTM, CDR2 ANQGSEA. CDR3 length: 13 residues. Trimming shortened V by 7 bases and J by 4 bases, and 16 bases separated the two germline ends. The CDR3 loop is CSGGPRGGTEAFF. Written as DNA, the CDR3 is TGCAGCGGGGGGCCCCGAGGGGGCACTGAAGCTTTCTTT.

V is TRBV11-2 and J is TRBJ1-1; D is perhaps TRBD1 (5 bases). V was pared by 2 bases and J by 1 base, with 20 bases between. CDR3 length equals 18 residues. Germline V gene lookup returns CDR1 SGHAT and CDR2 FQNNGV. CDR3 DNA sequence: TGTGCCAGCAGCTTAAATTTCGGGGCGAGGCGGGCGAACACTGAAGCTTTCTTT. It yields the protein CASSLNFGARRANTEAFF. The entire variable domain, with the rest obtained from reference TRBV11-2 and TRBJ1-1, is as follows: EAGVAQSPRYKIIEKRQSVAFWCNPISGHATLYWYQQILGQGPKLLIQFQNNGVVDDSQLPKDRFSAERLKGVDSTLKIQPAKLEDSAVYLCASSLNFGARRANTEAFFGQGTRLTVV.

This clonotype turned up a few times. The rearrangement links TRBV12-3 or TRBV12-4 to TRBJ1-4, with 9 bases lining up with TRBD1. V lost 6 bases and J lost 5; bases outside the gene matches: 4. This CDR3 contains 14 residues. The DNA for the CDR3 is TGTGCCAGCAGAAAGACAGGGGGAAATGAAAAACTGTTTTTT. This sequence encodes CASRKTGGNEKLFF.

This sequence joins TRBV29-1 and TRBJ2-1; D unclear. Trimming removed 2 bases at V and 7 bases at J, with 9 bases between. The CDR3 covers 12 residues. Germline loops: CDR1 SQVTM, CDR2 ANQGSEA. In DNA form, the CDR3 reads TGCAGCGTTGAACTAGACTTAAATGAGCAGTTCTTC. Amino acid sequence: CSVELDLNEQFF.

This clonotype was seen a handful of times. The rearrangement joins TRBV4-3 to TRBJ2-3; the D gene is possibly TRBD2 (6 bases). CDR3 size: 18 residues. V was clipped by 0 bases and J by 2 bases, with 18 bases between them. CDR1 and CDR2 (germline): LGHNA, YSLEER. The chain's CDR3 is CASSQEARRGLNTDTQYF. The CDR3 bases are TGCGCCAGCAGCCAAGAAGCGCGGCGGGGCCTTAACACAGATACGCAGTATTTT.

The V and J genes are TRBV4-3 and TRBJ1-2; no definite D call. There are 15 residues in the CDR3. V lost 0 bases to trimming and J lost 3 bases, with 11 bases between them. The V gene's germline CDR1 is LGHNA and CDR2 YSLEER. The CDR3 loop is CASSQDPEVDYGYTF. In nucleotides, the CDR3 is TGCGCCAGCAGCCAAGATCCGGAGGTGGACTATGGCTACACCTTC.

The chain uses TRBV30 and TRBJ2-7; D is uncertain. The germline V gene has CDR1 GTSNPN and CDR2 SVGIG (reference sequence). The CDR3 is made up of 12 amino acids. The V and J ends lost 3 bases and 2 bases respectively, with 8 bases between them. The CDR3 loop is CAWSTPAYEQYF. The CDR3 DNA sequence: TGTGCCTGGAGCACTCCGGCCTACGAGCAGTACTTC.

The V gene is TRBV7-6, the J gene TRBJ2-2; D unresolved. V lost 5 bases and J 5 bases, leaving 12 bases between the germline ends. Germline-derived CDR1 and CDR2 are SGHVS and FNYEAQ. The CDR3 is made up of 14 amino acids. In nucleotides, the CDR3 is TGTGCCAGCAGCGCTAGATTCGGGACCGGGGAGCTGTTTTTT. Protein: CASSARFGTGELFF.

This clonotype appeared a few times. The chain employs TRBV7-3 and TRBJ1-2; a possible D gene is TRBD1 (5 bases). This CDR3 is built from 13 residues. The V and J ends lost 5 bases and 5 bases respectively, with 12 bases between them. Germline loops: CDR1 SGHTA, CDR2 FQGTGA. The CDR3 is CASSESAGYGYTF. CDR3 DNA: TGTGCCAGCAGCGAAAGTGCAGGGTATGGCTACACCTTC.

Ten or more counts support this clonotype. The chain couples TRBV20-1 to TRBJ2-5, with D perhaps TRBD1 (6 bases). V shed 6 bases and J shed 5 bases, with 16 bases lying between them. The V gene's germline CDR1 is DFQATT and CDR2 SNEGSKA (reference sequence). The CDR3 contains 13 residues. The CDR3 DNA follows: TGCAGTGCGGGGGCTAGTGGGGCCGAGACCCAGTACTTC. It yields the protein CSAGASGAETQYF.

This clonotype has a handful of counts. CDR3 coding DNA: TGTGCCAGCAGCGAAGGGCCAGGGGGATTAAATTCACCCCTCCACTTT. Its protein product is CASSEGPGGLNSPLHF. The J gene is TRBJ1-6, the V gene TRBV12-3 or TRBV12-4, with 7 bases aligning to TRBD1. V was clipped by 6 bases and J by 7 bases; unmatched bases: 12. The CDR3 runs to 16 residues.

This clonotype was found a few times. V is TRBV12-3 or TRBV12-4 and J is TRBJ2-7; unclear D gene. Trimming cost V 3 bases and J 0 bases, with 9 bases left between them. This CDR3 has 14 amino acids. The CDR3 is CASSLRQSSYEQYF. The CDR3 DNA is TGTGCCAGCAGTTTGCGGCAGAGCTCCTACGAGCAGTACTTC.

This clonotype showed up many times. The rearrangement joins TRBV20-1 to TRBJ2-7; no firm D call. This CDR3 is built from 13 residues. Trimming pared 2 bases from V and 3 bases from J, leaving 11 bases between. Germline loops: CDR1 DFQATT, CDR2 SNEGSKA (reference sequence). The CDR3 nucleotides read TGCAGTGCTAGAAGCGTCCTTAGCTACGAGCAGTACTTC. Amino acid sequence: CSARSVLSYEQYF.

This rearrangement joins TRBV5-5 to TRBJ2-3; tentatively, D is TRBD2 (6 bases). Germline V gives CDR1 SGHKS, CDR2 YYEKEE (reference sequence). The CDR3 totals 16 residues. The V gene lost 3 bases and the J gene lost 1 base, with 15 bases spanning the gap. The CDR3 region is CASSYWLASGTDTQYF. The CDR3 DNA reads TGTGCCAGCAGCTACTGGTTGGCTAGCGGCACAGATACGCAGTATTTT.

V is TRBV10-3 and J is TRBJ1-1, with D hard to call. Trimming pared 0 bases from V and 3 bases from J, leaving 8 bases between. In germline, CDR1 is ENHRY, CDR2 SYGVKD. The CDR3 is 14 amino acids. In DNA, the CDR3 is TGTGCCATCAGTGAGTCGTGGGAGGACACTGAAGCTTTCTTT. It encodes CAISESWEDTEAFF.

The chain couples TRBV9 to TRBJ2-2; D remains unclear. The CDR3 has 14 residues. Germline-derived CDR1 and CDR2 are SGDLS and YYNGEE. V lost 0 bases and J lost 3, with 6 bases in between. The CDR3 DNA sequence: TGTGCCAGCAGCGTAGGGGATCACACCGGGGAGCTGTTTTTT. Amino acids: CASSVGDHTGELFF.

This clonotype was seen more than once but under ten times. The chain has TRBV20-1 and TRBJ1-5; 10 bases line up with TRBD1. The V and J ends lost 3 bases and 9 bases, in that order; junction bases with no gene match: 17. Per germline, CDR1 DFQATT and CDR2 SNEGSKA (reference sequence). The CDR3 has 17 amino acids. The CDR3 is CSASPRQGANYRRPQHF. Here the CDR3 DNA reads TGCAGTGCTAGTCCCCGACAGGGGGCGAATTATAGGCGGCCCCAGCATTTT.

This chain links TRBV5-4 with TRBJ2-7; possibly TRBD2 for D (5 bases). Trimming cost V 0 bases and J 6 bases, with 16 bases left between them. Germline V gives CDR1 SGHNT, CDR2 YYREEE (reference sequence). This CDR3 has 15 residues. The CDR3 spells CASSLGSEIGSEQYF. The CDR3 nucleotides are TGTGCCAGCAGCTTGGGGAGTGAAATAGGGAGCGAGCAGTACTTC.